Listed below are T cell receptor beta chains from one sample, sequenced in a study of shared clonotypes between healthy human individuals. Profiling relied on immunoSEQ multiplex PCR, and the TCRdb table lists in-frame clones only, not all of them. The sample records hundreds of thousands of clones, about 95% being singletons. Sequenced material: naive CD8+ T cells sorted from blood. The receptors were gathered from a woman under 40 in good health. Both conserved end residues are trimmed from each CDR3. Fields, in order: V gene, CDR3 protein.

TRBV7-8 | ASSLVGPTNTGELF
TRBV7-9 | ASSFQGEQY
TRBV11-2 | ASSFRANYGYT
TRBV6-5 | ASSQQGPGELF
TRBV15 | ATSREGARETQY
TRBV2 | ASNTLYGYT
TRBV10-1 | ASSEWNTEAF
TRBV27 | ASSLRGPYEQY
TRBV11-3 | ASSLEAGIDNEQF
TRBV5-4 | ASSLWGGLNYEQY
TRBV5-4 | ASSLAGGNVGYT
TRBV5-6 | ASSPKPGSYEQY
TRBV5-1 | ASTPRGEYEQY
TRBV5-1 | ASKGELLNEKLF
TRBV5-3 | ARSPQRISSYEQY
TRBV11-2 | ASSLDSAWSSYNEQF
TRBV27 | ASSFSAGGGEQY
TRBV2 | ASSEAGSTGELF
TRBV4-1 | ASSQDWQGVMNTEAF
TRBV19 | ASSIDQKEAF
TRBV5-6 | ASSSTFLDTQY
TRBV20-1 | SAKMVDTQY
TRBV6-4 | ASSDSSATNYGYT
TRBV19 | ASGYLGSYEQY
TRBV27 | ASSLLSRAGHSYEQY
TRBV6-5 | ASSCTGTGNYEQY
TRBV15 | ATSRGDSYYEPQH
TRBV7-9 | ASSPRGRGRHSYNEQF
TRBV27 | ASSLYPRTPGTEAF
TRBV7-8 | ASSLESSLAPYEQY
TRBV27 | ASSQLAGEDEQY
TRBV5-1 | ASSLGIAEPEAF
TRBV14 | ASSQVTSGVSYEQY
TRBV10-1 | ASSEVSGDYNEQF
TRBV6-6 | ASSGGDEQF
TRBV27 | ASSLAAGGWGYT
TRBV9 | ASRSGEDTQY
TRBV4-1 | ASSFKRGSTDTQY
TRBV27 | ASRPIPDRGADNEQF
TRBV5-5 | ASSWGQGRPYEQY
TRBV7-8 | ASSLAVSPGQYPEQY
TRBV5-1 | ASSLGTEFEQF
TRBV5-6 | ASSRAGLGTYEQY
TRBV28 | ASSWTMGAGGGYTQY
TRBV9 | ASSGWYLPGNTIY
TRBV5-4 | ASHSPGLAYEQY
TRBV4-1 | ASSETRGAQGST
TRBV27 | ASRLAGSSYEQY
TRBV4-1 | ASSQPLWTENTGELF
TRBV21-1 | ASSKGFSADSYEQY
TRBV5-6 | ASSPRTSGYEQY